This TCR beta chain appears in the sequencing data of a study of cytomegalovirus exposure and HLA in healthy donors (dated by TCRdb to 2016 to 2017). Study-wide context: According to a later analysis, one platform produced both the roughly 110 validation repertoires and the roughly 660 repertoires of the first cohort. Along with the roughly 670-subject first cohort, a separate validation cohort of approximately 110 different subjects was used. To predict cytomegalovirus infection status, the study combined high-throughput TCR immunosequencing, statistical association of individual TCRs with disease status, and machine learning. The study aimed to test whether cataloging public T cell receptors could reveal signatures of past pathogen exposure.

General findings and caveats noted by the study authors: A later analysis found that TCRs clustered in the first cohort also tended to co-occur in the roughly 120 validation repertoires, with approximately 95% of cluster scores above 0. In vitro tests confirmed that a few of the cytomegalovirus-associated TCR beta chains recognize cytomegalovirus antigens. While some public TCRs were present in many individuals, most TCR sequences turned up only very rarely across donors. The study gave a list of around 170 TCR beta chains associated with cytomegalovirus. The authors suggested that the approach could potentially be extended to other disease states and immunological phenotypes. The classifier was reported to diagnose cytomegalovirus status with high specificity and sensitivity in both the original cohort and the validation cohort. All 120 repertoires were used to score co-occurrence in the validation cohort in a later analysis, because that analysis had no HLA typing for the cohort.

Remarks on this clone: This clone's antigen is unknown. Qualities for individual bases were not recorded, and no much larger clone is one base off.

The library came from the immunoSEQ multiplex PCR assay. The study's processing was this. A statistical classification framework was built for diagnosing cytomegalovirus status from the catalog of TCR beta chain sequences. TCRdb holds this immuneACCESS table with in-frame rearrangements only. Some clones are missing; in checked studies, unresolved V genes explain under half, and the rest has no known cause. The V and J calls and the clone size are those of that table, but D and trimming were determined from the DNA. Here the sample has more than 90,000 clones; about 91% occur a single time. The leading ten clones occupy around 2% of the sample. CDR1 is given as SGHTA and CDR2 as FQGNSA, both from the germline V gene. Measured from the cysteine to the phenylalanine, the CDR3 is 16 residues long. Only CDR3 DNA is held: 48 bases, read in frame from base 1. V loses 5 bases at its end and J loses 9 bases; junction bases beyond the gene matches: 8.

The donors were included in the validation cohort of 130 or so subjects, a group kept apart from the approximately 690-subject first cohort. This chain joins TRBV7-2 to TRBJ2-2, and 14 junction bases match TRBD2. The sample comprised PBMCs. The TCR was taken from a young man in good health and CMV-seronegative. The sequenced DNA is TGTGCCAGCAGCCCCCGGACTAGCGGGAGGCTCTGGGAGCTGTTTTTT. This yields the protein CASSPRTSGRLWELFF.